These 10 T cell receptor beta chains were sequenced from one sample in a study of T-cell memory formation after mild COVID-19. Each CDR3 protein gets one entry after TCRdb re-called the 5' RACE reads with MiXCR. The sample includes 250,000 to 300,000 distinct CDR3 sequences, under 20% of them seen just once. Material: PBMCs or a T cell subset sorted from them (not recorded which). These receptors were collected from a man aged 18 to 29 who had mild COVID-19 (a few samples of this study predate the infection). Cell type and time point are not known.

This clonotype turned up a few times. V and J are TRBV20-1 and TRBJ2-4, with D possibly matching TRBD1 (5 bases). Germline V gene lookup returns CDR1 DFQATT and CDR2 SNEGSKA (reference sequence). The CDR3 has 15 residues. The V and J ends lost 2 bases and 4 bases respectively, with 15 bases between them. The CDR3: CSARLSGQRKNIQYF. CDR3 bases: TGCAGTGCTAGACTATCCGGACAAAGGAAAAACATTCAGTACTTC.

This clonotype showed up just a few times. One junction end disagrees with the germline gene, perhaps due to a read error. V and J are TRBV2 and TRBJ1-5, with TRBD1 matching over 7 bases. Germline CDR1 is SNHLY and CDR2 is FYNNEI. This CDR3 is 16 amino acids long. The CDR3 nucleotides read TGTGCCAGCAGTGACCCCGGAAGAGGGGGCAAACAGCCCCAGCATTTT. It encodes CASSDPGRGGKQPQHF. The full variable domain, its missing parts supplied by reference TRBV2 and TRBJ1-5, is EPEVTQTPSHQVTQMGQEVILRCVPISNHLYFYWYRQILGQKVEFLVSFYNNEISEKSEIFDDQFSVERPDGSNFTLKIRSTKLEDSAMYFCASSDPGRGGKQPQHFGDGTRLSIL.

The chain has TRBV24-1 and TRBJ2-1; maybe TRBD2 (5 bases). Per germline, CDR1 KGHDR and CDR2 SFDVKD. The CDR3 sequence is 16 residues long. V was cut by 1 base and J by 3 bases, with 12 bases left in between. The CDR3 loop is CATSDFASLDYNEQFF. For the CDR3, the DNA is TGTGCCACCAGTGATTTCGCGTCACTAGACTACAATGAGCAGTTCTTC.

This chain joins TRBV7-9 and TRBJ2-7; no reliable D call. Germline V gives CDR1 SEHNR, CDR2 FQNEAQ (reference sequence). This CDR3 has 13 amino acids. V was clipped by 3 bases and J by 6 bases, with 12 bases between them. DNA for the CDR3: TGTGCCAGCAGCTTTAAGTCGGGCGGCGAGCAGTACTTC. It codes for CASSFKSGGEQYF.

The rearrangement joins TRBV12-3 or TRBV12-4 to TRBJ1-5, with TRBD1 matching 8 bases. V shed 5 bases, J shed 6 bases, and the junction held 6 bases outside the gene matches. The CDR3 is 14 amino acids. CDR3: CASSKGQASQPQHF. The CDR3 region has the DNA TGTGCCAGCAGTAAGGGACAGGCAAGTCAGCCCCAGCATTTT.

There are many counts of this clonotype. This sequence joins TRBV10-3 and TRBJ2-7; 10 bases are a match to TRBD1. The germline V gene encodes CDR1 ENHRY and CDR2 SYGVKD. The trim removed 6 bases at V and 4 bases at J, leaving 6 bases unmatched. This CDR3 contains 14 residues. The CDR3 coding sequence is TGTGCCATCAGGGTTTCGGGACAGGGGTACGAGCAGTACTTC. Translating it yields CAIRVSGQGYEQYF.

The chain uses TRBV20-1 and TRBJ2-1; D remains unclear. Trimming removed 3 bases from V and 0 bases from J, with 12 bases in between. CDR3 length: 15 amino acids. CDR1 is DFQATT, CDR2 SNEGSKA, per germline (reference sequence). For the CDR3, the DNA is TGCAGTGCTAGTCGACGGGCGAGCTCCTACAATGAGCAGTTCTTC. Protein product: CSASRRASSYNEQFF.

The sample holds many counts of this clonotype. V gene TRBV5-1 combines with J gene TRBJ2-3; no reliable D call. The germline V gene has CDR1 SGHRS and CDR2 YFSETQ. CDR3 length equals 16 residues. V was cut by 2 bases and J by 3 bases, with 16 bases left in between. The CDR3 loop is CASSFNRVPTTDTQYF. The CDR3 region has the DNA TGCGCCAGCAGCTTTAATAGGGTCCCCACAACAGATACGCAGTATTTT.

This clonotype was seen more than once but under ten times. The chain couples TRBV19 to TRBJ2-7, with 7 bases fitting TRBD1. Germline V CDR1 and CDR2: LNHDA, SQIVND (reference sequence). The ends lost 5 bases at V and 1 base at J; junction bases unmatched: 11. The length of the CDR3 is 16 residues. The CDR3 coding sequence is TGTGCCAGTAGTGTGGCCCCAGGGGGTATATCCTACGAGCAGTACTTC. This encodes CASSVAPGGISYEQYF.

The rearrangement uses TRBV6-5 and TRBJ1-2; 7 positions match TRBD1. The CDR3 length is 15 residues. The ends lost 1 base at V and 0 bases at J; junction bases unmatched: 2. The germline gives CDR1 MNHEY, CDR2 SVGAGI. The CDR3 loop is CASSYWDSANYGYTF. The CDR3 coding sequence is TGTGCCAGCAGTTACTGGGACAGCGCTAACTATGGCTACACCTTC.